Each of the 5 T cell receptor beta chains below was sequenced from the same sample in a study of identifying expanded T cells in peripheral blood. Using immunoSEQ multiplex PCR, the repertoire was profiled, and TCRdb retains in-frame clones only, with some absent. The profile shows about 89,000 clones, 88% of them singletons. Sequenced input: blood. Receptors originate from a person between 18 and 75 years old in good health.

The chain has TRBV6-6 and TRBJ2-7; a weak D match, TRBD2 (5 bases). Trimming cost V 5 bases and J 3 bases, with 11 bases left between them. Looked up from germline, CDR1 is MNHNY and CDR2 is SVGAGI (reference sequence). The CDR3 length is 13 residues. CDR3 sequence: CASSPAGDYEQYF. The CDR3 bases are TGTGCCAGCAGTCCCGCGGGTGACTACGAGCAGTACTTC.

This sequence joins TRBV6-4 and TRBJ2-1; D unresolved. The length of the CDR3 is 15 residues. The germline CDR1 and CDR2 sequences are MRHNA and SNTAGT. The ends were cut back, 3 bases at V and 7 bases at J, with 16 bases in the middle. CDR3 amino acids: CASSDPALTTNEQFF. CDR3 in DNA: TGTGCCAGCAGTGATCCAGCCCTAACCACTAATGAGCAGTTCTTC.

This chain uses TRBV7-3 with TRBJ2-3; D gene ambiguous. There are 15 residues in the CDR3. Germline assignment: CDR1 SGHTA and CDR2 FQGTGA. Trimming took off 2 bases at V and 3 bases at J, with 12 bases between the two ends. CDR3 DNA: TGTGCCAGCAGCTTACAGGTTACCCGAACAGATACGCAGTATTTT. It yields the protein CASSLQVTRTDTQYF.

The rearrangement uses TRBV19 and TRBJ2-7; no definite D call. The germline gives CDR1 LNHDA, CDR2 SQIVND (reference sequence). V shed 1 base and J shed 4 bases, with 5 bases lying between them. The CDR3 is 12 residues long. The CDR3 region has the DNA TGTGCCAGTAGTATAGCAGGTTACGAGCAGTACTTC. Protein product: CASSIAGYEQYF.

The chain is built from TRBV4-3 and TRBJ2-7, with 7 bases matching TRBD2. Germline V CDR1 and CDR2: LGHNA, YSLEER. V shed 2 bases and J 1 base; nucleotides not matched to a gene: 2. The CDR3 loop spans 14 amino acids. The CDR3 DNA reads as TGCGCCAGCAGCCAATGGCGGGAGTCCTACGAGCAGTACTTC. Amino acids: CASSQWRESYEQYF.